This entry describes one T cell receptor beta chain. Antigen unknown. Receiving focal radiation plus CTLA-4 blockade with ipilimumab were patients who had chemo-refractory metastatic non-small-cell lung cancer. This entry is derived from a study of radiotherapy plus CTLA-4 blockade in lung cancer. Study in general: Across the patients, objective responses occurred in under 20%, and disease control in roughly 31%.

General study findings and limits: Blood saw expansion of tumor-derived TCR clones after radiotherapy plus ipilimumab.

TCRdb's table, derived via immunoSEQ multiplex PCR, lists solely in-frame clones and lacks some. The sample yields just under 60,000 clones, around 80% seen once. V was trimmed by 2 bases and J by 0 bases, leaving 13 bases between them. Germline CDR1 is LGHNA and CDR2 is YNFKEQ. The CDR3 totals 16 residues. This specimen consisted of peripheral blood, obtained from a patient treated with radiotherapy plus ipilimumab. The clonotype originates from a human donor with non-small cell lung cancer who had a partial response to radiotherapy plus ipilimumab. The rearrangement links TRBV4-2 to TRBJ1-1, with D possibly being TRBD1 (5 bases). The CDR3 protein is CASSQLLTEMNTEAFF. The CDR3 DNA sequence: TGTGCCAGCAGCCAACTATTGACAGAAATGAACACTGAAGCTTTCTTT.